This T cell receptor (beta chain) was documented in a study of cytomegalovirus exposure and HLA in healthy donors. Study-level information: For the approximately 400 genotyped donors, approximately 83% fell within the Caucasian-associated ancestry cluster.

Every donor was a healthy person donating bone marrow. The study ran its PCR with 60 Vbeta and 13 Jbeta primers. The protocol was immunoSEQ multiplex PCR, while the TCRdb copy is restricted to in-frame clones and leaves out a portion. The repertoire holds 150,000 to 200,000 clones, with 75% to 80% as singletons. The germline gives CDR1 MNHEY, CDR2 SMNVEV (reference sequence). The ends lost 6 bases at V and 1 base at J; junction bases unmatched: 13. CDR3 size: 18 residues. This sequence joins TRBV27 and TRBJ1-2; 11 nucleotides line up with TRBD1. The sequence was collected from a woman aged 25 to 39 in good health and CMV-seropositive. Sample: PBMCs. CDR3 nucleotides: TGTGCCAGCAGCCAAACATGGACAGGGGGCGGCGGTAACTATGGCTACACCTTC. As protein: CASSQTWTGGGGNYGYTF.